This T cell receptor beta chain was identified during a study of shared clonotypes between healthy human individuals. The protocol was immunoSEQ multiplex PCR, while the TCRdb copy is restricted to in-frame clones and leaves out a portion. Found here are hundreds of thousands of clones, roughly 97% of them singletons; the top ten hold roughly 0.05%. Investigators divided CD4+ cells into CD45RA+ naive and CD45RA-negative memory subsets. Between the trimmed V and J ends, which lost 4 bases and 8 bases, there was a span of 10 bases. CDR1 and CDR2 (germline): SGHAT, FQNNGV. This CDR3 contains 12 residues.

This chain joins TRBV11-2 and TRBJ2-3, with D hard to call. The receptor was isolated from a woman in her 30s in good health. Sequenced: naive CD4+ T cells sorted from blood. Indicated subset: CD45RA+ positively selected. CDR3 bases: TGTGCCAGCAGCTCCACCCCGGGTACGCAGTATTTT. This gives the protein CASSSTPGTQYF.